The 7 T cell receptor beta chains presented below share a single source sample, sequenced in a study of post-analysis software for immune sequencing data. Regarding the study as a whole: With TRBV5-6, TRBV5-1 and TRBV20-1 included, about five TRBV segments were more frequent in patients than in controls.

The authors incorporated unique molecular identifiers into the TCR beta cDNA libraries. TCRdb called the PCR reads again in MiXCR, with one record for every CDR3 protein. The sample has about 680,000 distinct CDR3 sequences; approximately 60% are singletons. These receptors' antigens are unknown. Sequenced sample: blood. The origin of the receptors is a girl aged 2-9 years with multiple sclerosis.

The rearrangement joins TRBV7-9 to TRBJ1-2; D gene ambiguous. CDR3 size: 10 residues. CDR1 SEHNR and CDR2 FQNEAQ come from the germline V gene (reference sequence). The V end lost 10 bases, the J end lost 3 bases, and 6 bases lay between the germline ends. The CDR3 DNA reads as TGTGCCACACGACACTATGGCTACACCTTC. It encodes CATRHYGYTF.

The chain employs TRBV4-2 and TRBJ2-1, with TRBD2 identical over 11 bases. Germline loops: CDR1 LGHNA, CDR2 YNFKEQ. The CDR3 extends over 15 amino acids. Trimming cost V 0 bases and J 9 bases; bases outside gene matches: 4. In nucleotides, the CDR3 is TGTGCCAGCAGCCAAGATAGCGGGGGGGCGGTTGAGCAGTTCTTC. It specifies CASSQDSGGAVEQFF.

This clonotype was found a few times. The CDR3 sequence is CSVMNGGSYGYTF. CDR3 DNA sequence: TGCAGCGTTATGAATGGGGGATCCTATGGCTACACCTTC. V gene TRBV29-1 combines with J gene TRBJ1-2, with a weak D call TRBD1 (5 bases). Trimming took 5 bases from V and 4 from J, leaving 14 bases between them. The CDR3 consists of 13 residues. CDR1 is SQVTM and CDR2 is ANQGSEA in the germline V gene.

This chain joins TRBV5-1 and TRBJ1-1; no clear D gene. CDR3 length: 15 amino acids. Per germline, CDR1 SGHRS and CDR2 YFSETQ. V lost 0 bases to trimming and J lost 0 bases, with 9 bases between them. The CDR3 is CASSLGRNMNTEAFF. DNA for the CDR3: TGCGCCAGCAGCTTGGGGCGTAACATGAACACTGAAGCTTTCTTT.

The CDR3 sequence is CASSQDHGNQPQHF. Written as DNA, the CDR3 is TGTGCCAGCAGCCAAGATCATGGGAACCAGCCCCAGCATTTT. The J gene is TRBJ1-5, the V gene TRBV4-2, with D unresolved. Between the trimmed V and J ends, which lost 0 bases and 7 bases, there was a span of 10 bases. The CDR3 is 14 residues long. Germline V CDR1 and CDR2: LGHNA, YNFKEQ.

This clonotype has only a few counts. V gene TRBV12-3 or TRBV12-4 combines with J gene TRBJ2-7; D gene ambiguous. The CDR3 is 13 amino acids. V was cut by 8 bases and J by 3 bases, with 14 bases left in between. The CDR3 spells CASAGLPVYEQYF. CDR3 nucleotides: TGTGCCAGCGCCGGGCTTCCCGTCTACGAGCAGTACTTC.

V gene TRBV20-1 combines with J gene TRBJ2-1, with TRBD1 matching over 8 bases. This CDR3 comprises 14 residues. V lost 2 bases, J lost 4 bases, and 4 bases stayed unmatched. Per the germline V gene, CDR1 is DFQATT and CDR2 is SNEGSKA (reference sequence). The CDR3 loop is CSARQGAGYNEQFF. CDR3 coding DNA: TGCAGTGCTAGACAGGGGGCTGGGTACAATGAGCAGTTCTTC.